Presented here are 20 T cell receptor beta chains from one specimen sequenced in a study of T-cell reconstitution after alpha-beta-depleted transplantation in children. Unique molecular identifiers were built into the TCRbeta library. Via MiXCR, TCRdb re-called the PCR reads, giving one row per CDR3 protein. The sample lists just under 550,000 distinct CDR3 sequences; roughly 18% were seen once. The sequences come from PBMCs from the stem cell graft donor, collected from the stem cell graft. The receptors shown here come from a human donor who donated a stem cell graft to a child with acute lymphoblastic leukemia.

The chain employs TRBV5-4 and TRBJ2-1; D is possibly TRBD1 or TRBD2 (6 bases each). CDR1 is SGHNT, CDR2 YYREEE, per germline (reference sequence). Trimming cost V 5 bases and J 2 bases, with 14 bases left between them. The CDR3 runs 15 residues. CDR3 loop: CASSPLGGPYNEQFF. The CDR3 DNA follows: TGTGCCAGCAGTCCCCTTGGGGGGCCCTACAATGAGCAGTTCTTC.

This clonotype occurred a few times. The gene calls are TRBV7-9 and TRBJ1-1; weak D call: TRBD1 (5 bases). This CDR3 has 13 amino acids. Trimming shortened V by 5 bases and J by 5 bases, and 12 bases separated the two germline ends. The V gene's germline CDR1 is SEHNR and CDR2 FQNEAQ (reference sequence). The DNA for the CDR3 is TGTGCCAGCAGCGAGAACCAGGGTACTGAAGCTTTCTTT. Translating gives CASSENQGTEAFF.

This clonotype has more than one count but fewer than ten. The J gene is TRBJ2-1, the V gene TRBV5-6; TRBD1 aligns across 7 bases. Germline V lookup: CDR1 SGHDT, CDR2 YYEEEE. CDR3 size: 15 residues. V lost 4 bases to trimming and J lost 4 bases; unmatched junction nucleotides: 8. CDR3 coding DNA: TGTGCCAGCAGCCATACAGGGGATCGTTACAATGAGCAGTTCTTC. It translates to CASSHTGDRYNEQFF.

This clonotype appeared many times. The gene calls are TRBV29-1 and TRBJ2-7; maybe TRBD2 (6 bases). Germline CDR1 SQVTM, CDR2 ANQGSEA. Deletions cut 3 bases from V and 0 bases from J, with 18 bases between. The length of the CDR3 is 16 residues. The CDR3 reads CSVESPGLKSSYEQYF. The CDR3 DNA follows: TGCAGCGTTGAGTCCCCGGGACTCAAGAGCTCCTACGAGCAGTACTTC.

This chain uses TRBV5-1 with TRBJ2-3; 7 nucleotides agree with TRBD2. Germline lookup yields CDR1 SGHRS and CDR2 YFSETQ. The CDR3 covers 15 residues. Trimming took 0 bases from V and 2 from J; bases not matched to a gene: 3. The CDR3 coding sequence is TGCGCCAGCAGCTTGGTGGGACTACCCACAGATACGCAGTATTTT. Protein sequence: CASSLVGLPTDTQYF.

The chain links TRBV29-1 to TRBJ2-2; D is uncertain. V gave up 2 bases and J gave up 5 bases, with 3 bases separating them. The CDR3 runs to 11 residues. Germline V gene lookup returns CDR1 SQVTM and CDR2 ANQGSEA. CDR3 bases: TGCAGCGTTGAATATACCGGGGAGCTGTTTTTT. Translating it yields CSVEYTGELFF.

This clonotype was found a few times. This chain links TRBV6-6 with TRBJ1-5; TRBD1 might be the D (6 bases). V was trimmed by 6 bases and J by 7 bases, leaving 13 bases between them. Germline V lookup: CDR1 MNHNY, CDR2 SVGAGI (reference sequence). CDR3 length: 13 amino acids. CDR3 bases: TGTGCCAGCAGCCCGACAGGAGGCCAGCCCCAGCATTTT. It yields the protein CASSPTGGQPQHF.

This clonotype was counted between two and nine times. This sequence joins TRBV20-1 and TRBJ2-1; D tentatively fits TRBD1 or TRBD2 (5 bases each). The V gene lost 5 bases and the J gene lost 10 bases, with 15 bases spanning the gap. The CDR3 extends over 12 amino acids. Per the germline V gene, CDR1 is DFQATT and CDR2 is SNEGSKA (reference sequence). CDR3 DNA sequence: TGCAGTGCTGGGGGAGCGCCGTTGGAGCAGTTCTTC. Translated, it gives CSAGGAPLEQFF.

The chain combines TRBV7-8 with TRBJ1-5; 9 bases fit TRBD1. CDR3 length: 14 amino acids. Germline V gene sequence: CDR1 SGHVS, CDR2 FQNEAQ. The V gene end was trimmed by 4 bases and the J gene end by 9 bases; junction bases not matched to a gene: 7. This CDR3 reads CASSSGQGIWPQHF. CDR3 coding DNA: TGTGCCAGCAGCTCAGGACAGGGGATATGGCCCCAGCATTTT.

This rearrangement joins TRBV11-1 to TRBJ2-5, with a weak D call TRBD1 (6 bases). The ends were cut back, 2 bases at V and 5 bases at J, with 24 bases in the middle. Germline V CDR1 and CDR2: SGHAT, FQDESV (reference sequence). This CDR3 contains 18 residues. In DNA, the CDR3 is TGTGCCAGCAGCTTATCTATCAGCCGGGACACCTCACTTGAGACCCAGTACTTC. Translation: CASSLSISRDTSLETQYF.

The chain couples TRBV24-1 to TRBJ2-7; 9 nucleotides agree with TRBD1. J gave up 1 base and V 3 bases, and 9 bases lay outside the gene matches. The V gene's germline CDR1 is KGHDR and CDR2 SFDVKD. The length of the CDR3 is 17 residues. The CDR3 loop reads CATSDPRTGVGSYEQYF. For the CDR3, the DNA is TGTGCCACCAGTGATCCGCGGACAGGGGTTGGTTCCTACGAGCAGTACTTC.

This chain uses TRBV20-1 with TRBJ2-3, with 9 bases fitting TRBD2. After removal of 5 bases from V and 2 bases from J, the junction contained 8 bases not matched to a gene. Per the germline V gene, CDR1 is DFQATT and CDR2 is SNEGSKA (reference sequence). This CDR3 has 15 residues. For the CDR3, the DNA is TGCAGTGCTCGTATTAGCGGGAGAGTCACAGATACGCAGTATTTT. Translating gives CSARISGRVTDTQYF.

The CDR3 loop reads CASSGGQGAETQYF. The CDR3 nucleotides read TGTGCCAGCAGTGGGGGACAGGGTGCAGAGACCCAGTACTTC. V is TRBV6-1 and J is TRBJ2-5; TRBD1 aligns across 9 bases. The CDR3 sequence is 14 residues long. The V gene's germline CDR1 is MNHNS and CDR2 SASEGT. J lost 4 bases, V lost 4 bases, and 4 bases had no gene match.

This chain joins TRBV20-1 and TRBJ2-2; the match to TRBD2 covers 12 bases. The length of the CDR3 is 17 residues. The J segment lost 8 bases and the V segment lost 2 bases, leaving 12 bases of the junction unmatched. CDR1 and CDR2 (germline): DFQATT, SNEGSKA (reference sequence). CDR3 in amino acids: CSARPQLAGGLRGELFF. CDR3 sequence (DNA): TGCAGTGCTAGACCTCAACTAGCGGGAGGCCTGAGAGGGGAGCTGTTTTTT.

The CDR3 loop is CASSRTTDRGNQPQHF. CDR3 bases: TGCGCCAGCAGCCGCACCACGGACAGGGGGAATCAGCCCCAGCATTTT. This chain uses TRBV5-1 with TRBJ1-5; 10 positions agree with TRBD1. Germline V lookup: CDR1 SGHRS, CDR2 YFSETQ. Losses at the gene ends were 4 bases for V and 4 bases for J; bases not matched to a gene: 8. The CDR3 totals 16 residues.

CDR3: CSVGGIGNTIYF. The CDR3, as DNA: TGCAGCGTTGGGGGAATTGGAAACACCATATATTTT. The chain recombines TRBV29-1 with TRBJ1-3, with D hard to call. Germline CDR1 reads SQVTM; CDR2 reads ANQGSEA. The V end lost 4 bases, the J end lost 3 bases, and 7 bases lay between the germline ends. The CDR3 consists of 12 residues. Full variable domain (missing parts from reference TRBV29-1 and TRBJ1-3): SAVISQKPSRDICQRGTSLTIQCQVDSQVTMMFWYRQQPGQSLTLIATANQGSEATYESGFVIDKFPISRPNLTFSTLTVSNMSPEDSSIYLCSVGGIGNTIYFGEGSWLTVV.

There are a few counts of this clonotype. V gene TRBV10-3 combines with J gene TRBJ2-5; D gene uncertain. Trimming removed 3 bases at V and 2 bases at J, with 10 bases between. CDR1 is ENHRY, CDR2 SYGVKD, per germline. There are 14 residues in the CDR3. CDR3 residues: CAISDPKQQETQYF. CDR3 in DNA: TGTGCCATCAGTGACCCAAAACAGCAAGAGACCCAGTACTTC.

This clonotype occurred a few times. The V gene is TRBV7-9, the J gene TRBJ2-5; D ambiguous. The CDR3 runs 13 residues. Trimming left V 4 bases short and J 3 bases short, with 9 bases between. Germline loops: CDR1 SEHNR, CDR2 FQNEAQ (reference sequence). The CDR3 protein is CASSSIIEETQYF. The CDR3 DNA reads as TGTGCCAGCAGCTCTATAATAGAAGAGACCCAGTACTTC.

This clonotype was counted between two and nine times. This chain links TRBV3-1 with TRBJ1-1; TRBD1 agrees at 8 bases. The V gene's germline CDR1 is LGHDT and CDR2 YNNKEL (reference sequence). The CDR3 sequence is 14 residues long. With 4 bases clipped from V and 6 bases from J, the junction kept 7 bases outside the gene matches. The CDR3 loop reads CASSRIQGAAEAFF. The DNA of the CDR3 is TGTGCCAGCAGCCGAATTCAGGGGGCGGCTGAAGCTTTCTTT.

This clonotype was seen a few times. The chain joins TRBV5-5 to TRBJ2-7; D might be TRBD2 (5 bases). CDR3 length: 15 residues. V shed 4 bases and J shed 3 bases, with 17 bases lying between them. The germline V gene has CDR1 SGHKS and CDR2 YYEKEE (reference sequence). CDR3 DNA sequence: TGTGCCAGCAGCGGAGACCCTTCTAGCTTCTACGAGCAGTACTTC. Its protein product is CASSGDPSSFYEQYF.